These 9 T cell receptor beta chains share one sample of origin, sequenced in a study of shared clonotypes between healthy human individuals. In the naive CD8 group, cells lacked CD45RO and were positively selected for CCR7, so terminally differentiated effector memory CD45RA+ cells were left out. Generated by immunoSEQ multiplex PCR, the TCRdb table keeps only in-frame clones and is missing some. Of about 1.9 million clones in the sample, around 95% were seen once. Sequenced: naive CD8+ T cells from PBMCs. These TCRs come from a man younger than 30 in good health. Some clones in this sample may be carry-over from other donors' samples.

The V call is TRBV28, the J call TRBJ2-5; possibly TRBD1 for D (5 bases). There are 17 residues in the CDR3. The germline V and J ends were trimmed by 2 bases and 3 bases, with 19 bases remaining between them. The germline CDR1 and CDR2 sequences are MDHEN and SYDVKM. CDR3 region: CASSLSDRDPLEETQYF. CDR3 nucleotide sequence: TGTGCCAGCAGTTTAAGTGACAGAGACCCGCTAGAAGAGACCCAGTACTTC.

A word on this clone: Other nucleotide sequences from this sample produce the same CDR3. This chain links TRBV7-9 with TRBJ1-1; D is ambiguous. Trimming took off 6 bases at V and 3 bases at J, with 8 bases between the two ends. The CDR3 extends over 12 amino acids. Germline-derived CDR1 and CDR2 are SEHNR and FQNEAQ (reference sequence). In DNA form, the CDR3 reads TGTGCCAGCAGTGTTGGGGACACTGAAGCTTTCTTT. This sequence encodes CASSVGDTEAFF.

The chain is built from TRBV4-1 and TRBJ2-5, with D possibly matching TRBD1 (6 bases). Trimming cost V 2 bases and J 5 bases, with 15 bases left between them. Germline assignment: CDR1 MGHRA and CDR2 YSYEKL. CDR3 length equals 15 residues. The DNA of the CDR3 is TGCGCCAGCAGCCAACTACAGGGTCCTCGGGAGACCCAGTACTTC. This gives the protein CASSQLQGPRETQYF.

The CDR3 region has the DNA TGTGCCAGCAGCGTCAGACTAGCGGGAGGGACAGATACGCAGTATTTT. It specifies CASSVRLAGGTDTQYF. The chain couples TRBV7-9 to TRBJ2-3; 14 nucleotides align to TRBD2. The germline V gene encodes CDR1 SEHNR and CDR2 FQNEAQ (reference sequence). The CDR3 is 16 amino acids. The V and J ends lost 5 bases and 3 bases, in that order; junction bases with no gene match: 4.

V is TRBV30 and J is TRBJ1-5, with D uncertain. This CDR3 has 13 residues. V lost 0 bases and J 6 bases, leaving 9 bases between the germline ends. In germline, CDR1 is GTSNPN, CDR2 SVGIG (reference sequence). CDR3 coding DNA: TGTGCCTGGAGTGTCCACGGAAGTCAGCCCCAGCATTTT. This codes for CAWSVHGSQPQHF.

V usage is TRBV7-3 and J usage is TRBJ2-2; 7 bases are shared with TRBD1. Losses at the gene ends were 5 bases for V and 0 bases for J; bases not matched to a gene: 6. The CDR3 runs to 16 residues. Germline-derived CDR1 and CDR2 are SGHTA and FQGTGA. CDR3 in amino acids: CASSPRTGSNTGELFF. CDR3 bases: TGTGCCAGCAGCCCAAGGACAGGTTCGAACACCGGGGAGCTGTTTTTT.

The rearrangement links TRBV7-6 to TRBJ1-1; perhaps TRBD1 as D (5 bases). From germline, CDR1 is SGHVS and CDR2 FNYEAQ. Trimming shortened V by 5 bases and J by 3 bases, and 28 bases separated the two germline ends. CDR3 length: 19 amino acids. CDR3 protein: CASSPNGPGLGNLDTEAFF. The CDR3 DNA sequence: TGTGCCAGCAGCCCTAACGGACCAGGGCTAGGAAACTTAGACACTGAAGCTTTCTTT.

The chain uses TRBV6-1 and TRBJ2-1; 10 nucleotides agree with TRBD2. With 2 bases clipped from V and 6 bases from J, the junction kept 7 bases outside the gene matches. Germline CDR1 MNHNS, CDR2 SASEGT. The CDR3 loop spans 16 amino acids. CDR3 protein: CASSELGTSDSNEQFF. CDR3 DNA sequence: TGTGCCAGCAGTGAATTGGGGACTAGCGACTCCAATGAGCAGTTCTTC.

The chain employs TRBV5-1 and TRBJ1-1, with TRBD1 identical over 9 bases. The CDR3 consists of 16 residues. Germline lookup yields CDR1 SGHRS and CDR2 YFSETQ. With 0 bases clipped from V and 0 bases from J, the junction kept 3 bases outside the gene matches. CDR3 in amino acids: CASSLAGQGLNTEAFF. Written as DNA, the CDR3 is TGCGCCAGCAGCTTGGCAGGACAGGGGCTGAACACTGAAGCTTTCTTT.